The T cell receptor (beta chain) under discussion was sequenced for a study of metastatic and nonmetastatic thyroid tumors. Remarks on this clone: The antigen remains unidentified.

Not a single patient had been given any form of treatment at any point before undergoing thyroid surgery. Germline CDR1 MNHNS, CDR2 SASEGT. The CDR3 contains 11 residues. The V end was cut by 6 bases, the J end by 4 bases, with 6 bases between. Findings and caveats of the study: Across blood and tumor, TCR beta diversity in malignant thyroid tumors was reportedly significantly higher than in benign nodules.

Original processing notes: The study took CDR3 differences across clinicopathological groups and made a distant-metastasis classifier for papillary thyroid cancer from them. Via MiXCR, TCRdb re-called the PCR reads. The V and J calls reflect TCRdb's pipeline rather than the authors' work. Here the sample spans approximately 19,000 clones, 34% being singletons. Source material: tumor tissue. This sequence was found in a male donor with papillary thyroid cancer or a benign thyroid nodule (not recorded which). Some clones in this sample may be carry-over from other donors' samples. The rearrangement uses TRBV6-1 and TRBJ1-2; D remains unclear. CDR3 region: CASRPGYGYTF. CDR3 sequence (DNA): TGTGCCAGCAGACCTGGCTATGGCTACACCTTC.